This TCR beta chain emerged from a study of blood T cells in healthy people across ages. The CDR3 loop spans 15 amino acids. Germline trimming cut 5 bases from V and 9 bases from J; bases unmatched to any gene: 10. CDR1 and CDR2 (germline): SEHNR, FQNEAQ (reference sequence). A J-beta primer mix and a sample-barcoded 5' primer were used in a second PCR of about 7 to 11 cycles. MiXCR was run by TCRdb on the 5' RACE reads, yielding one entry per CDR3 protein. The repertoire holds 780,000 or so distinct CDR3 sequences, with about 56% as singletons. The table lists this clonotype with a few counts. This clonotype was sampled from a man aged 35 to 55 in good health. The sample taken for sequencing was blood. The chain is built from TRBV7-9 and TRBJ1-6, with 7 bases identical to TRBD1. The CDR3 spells CASSGRDRDGSPLHF. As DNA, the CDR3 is TGTGCCAGCAGCGGGAGAGACAGGGACGGTTCACCCCTCCACTTT.